The rows below give T cell receptor beta chains drawn from one sample of a study of T cells expressing NK-cell markers. TCRdb re-called the 5' RACE reads and shows each CDR3 protein once, DNA omitted. The sample totals some 600,000 distinct CDR3 sequences. The sequencing input was blood T cells: a sorted CD56 or NKG2C T cell subset, CD4+ or CD8+ T cells, or bulk PBMC T cells (not recorded which). These receptors were taken from a man aged 18 to 29 in good health. CDR3s include the opening cysteine and the closing phenylalanine or tryptophan.

j_gene: TRBJ2-1; v_gene: TRBV2; CDR3aa: CASRDTSGSPQFF
j_gene: TRBJ2-1; v_gene: TRBV20-1; CDR3aa: CSATSASGRHEQFF
j_gene: TRBJ2-3; v_gene: TRBV7-8; CDR3aa: CASSVREAPNTDTQYF
j_gene: TRBJ2-1; v_gene: TRBV20-1; CDR3aa: CSAREAESSYNEQFF
j_gene: TRBJ1-2; v_gene: TRBV9; CDR3aa: CASSATGTANYGYTF
j_gene: TRBJ2-2; v_gene: TRBV4-2; CDR3aa: CASSRTSGRDPNTGELFF
j_gene: TRBJ2-1; v_gene: TRBV7-2; CDR3aa: CASSSDGGLEQFF
j_gene: TRBJ1-4; v_gene: TRBV11-2; CDR3aa: CASSPSRGVGWEKLFF
j_gene: TRBJ2-7; v_gene: TRBV28; CDR3aa: CASRKPQGGSYEQYF
j_gene: TRBJ2-3; v_gene: TRBV10-3; CDR3aa: CAITTIGDTQYF
j_gene: TRBJ2-1; v_gene: TRBV7-2; CDR3aa: CASSLLGLRAGDEQFF
j_gene: TRBJ2-5; v_gene: TRBV7-6; CDR3aa: CASSLSPSGQGRETQYF
j_gene: TRBJ2-2; v_gene: TRBV7-9; CDR3aa: CASEWATGYPGELFF
j_gene: TRBJ2-7; v_gene: TRBV6-5; CDR3aa: CASSGGVLYEQYF
j_gene: TRBJ2-1; v_gene: TRBV2; CDR3aa: CASRAGASYNEQFF
j_gene: TRBJ2-2; v_gene: TRBV24-1; CDR3aa: CATSLAYSGGELFF
j_gene: TRBJ2-3; v_gene: TRBV7-6; CDR3aa: CASSAAGGADTQYF
j_gene: TRBJ2-7; v_gene: TRBV6-1; CDR3aa: CASSPAGLIGSHEQYF
j_gene: TRBJ2-2; v_gene: TRBV12-5; CDR3aa: CASGLVRGGRGTGELFF
j_gene: TRBJ2-3; v_gene: TRBV27; CDR3aa: CASSLRLAASLTDTQYF
j_gene: TRBJ1-2; v_gene: TRBV2; CDR3aa: CASRELSPYGYTF
j_gene: TRBJ2-7; v_gene: TRBV30; CDR3aa: CALHREPYEQYF
j_gene: TRBJ2-4; v_gene: TRBV11-2; CDR3aa: CASSFQGGPNKNIQYF
j_gene: TRBJ2-3; v_gene: TRBV15; CDR3aa: CATSSENLGGTDTQYF
j_gene: TRBJ1-2; v_gene: TRBV6-5; CDR3aa: CASRDSGQQGYTF
j_gene: TRBJ2-1; v_gene: TRBV29-1; CDR3aa: CSVGTRAHEQFF
j_gene: TRBJ2-7; v_gene: TRBV10-3; CDR3aa: CAIKERAYEQYF
j_gene: TRBJ2-2; v_gene: TRBV20-1; CDR3aa: CSATTSGPNTGELFF
j_gene: TRBJ2-3; v_gene: TRBV12-3/TRBV12-4; CDR3aa: CASSPVDRRGDTQYF
j_gene: TRBJ2-7; v_gene: TRBV20-1; CDR3aa: CSARAGGTYEQYF
j_gene: TRBJ2-7; v_gene: TRBV7-2; CDR3aa: CASSNSGSFDEQYF
j_gene: TRBJ1-6; v_gene: TRBV7-9; CDR3aa: CASSLAGQEFSPLHF
j_gene: TRBJ1-4; v_gene: TRBV27; CDR3aa: CASSSWTGANEKLFF
j_gene: TRBJ2-1; v_gene: TRBV29-1; CDR3aa: CSVGGSLYNEQFF
j_gene: TRBJ2-1; v_gene: TRBV11-2; CDR3aa: CASKASGQNEQFF
j_gene: TRBJ2-7; v_gene: TRBV6-5; CDR3aa: CASSYSTGGQYEQYF
j_gene: TRBJ2-2; v_gene: TRBV4-1; CDR3aa: CASSQNGLAYTGELFF
j_gene: TRBJ2-1; v_gene: TRBV29-1; CDR3aa: CSAARRDRAYNEQFF
j_gene: TRBJ1-1; v_gene: TRBV20-1; CDR3aa: CTQGAAKNTEAFF